This T cell receptor beta chain was recovered during a study of early stage breast cancer tumors. As for the study in general: Most invasive tumors, about 75% of the 16, were ER+/PR+/HER2-. Study-level findings and limits: Compared with adjacent normal breast, tumors showed roughly 2.5-fold denser, more clonal T cells. In 14 of 16 patients, blood comparison separated tumor from normal breast.

On this clone itself: Its antigen is undetermined.

Each sample had two DNA replicates, around 0.53 ug blood or about 1.5 ug tissue. Assay used: immunoSEQ multiplex PCR; TCRdb lists only in-frame clones, some missing. The sample has about 46,000 clones, about three quarters seen once. The ends lost 7 bases at V and 7 bases at J; junction bases unmatched: 5. CDR1 and CDR2 (germline): LNHDA, SQIVND (reference sequence). The CDR3 is 14 amino acids. The genes are TRBV19 and TRBJ2-1, with 12 nucleotides matching TRBD2. The origin of this receptor is a person aged 40 to 49 with breast cancer. Sequencing used blood. This CDR3 is CASKPGLAGNEQFF. CDR3 bases: TGTGCCAGTAAGCCCGGACTAGCGGGAAATGAGCAGTTCTTC.